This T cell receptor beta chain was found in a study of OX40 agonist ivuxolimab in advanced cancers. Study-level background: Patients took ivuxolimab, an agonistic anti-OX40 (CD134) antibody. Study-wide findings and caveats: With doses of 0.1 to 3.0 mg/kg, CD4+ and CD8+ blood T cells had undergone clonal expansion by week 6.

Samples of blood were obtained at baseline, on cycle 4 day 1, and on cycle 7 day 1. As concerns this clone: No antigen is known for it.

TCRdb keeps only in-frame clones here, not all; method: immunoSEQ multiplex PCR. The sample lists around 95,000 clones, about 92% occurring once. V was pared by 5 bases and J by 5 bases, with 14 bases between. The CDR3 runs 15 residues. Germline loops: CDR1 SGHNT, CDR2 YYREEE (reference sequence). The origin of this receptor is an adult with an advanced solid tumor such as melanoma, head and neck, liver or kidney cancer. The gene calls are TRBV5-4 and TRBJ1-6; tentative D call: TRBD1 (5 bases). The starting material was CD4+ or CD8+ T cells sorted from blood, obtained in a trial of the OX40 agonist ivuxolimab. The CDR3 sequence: CASRGLRDDNSPLHF. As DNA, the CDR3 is TGTGCCAGCAGGGGACTACGGGACGATAATTCACCCCTCCACTTT.